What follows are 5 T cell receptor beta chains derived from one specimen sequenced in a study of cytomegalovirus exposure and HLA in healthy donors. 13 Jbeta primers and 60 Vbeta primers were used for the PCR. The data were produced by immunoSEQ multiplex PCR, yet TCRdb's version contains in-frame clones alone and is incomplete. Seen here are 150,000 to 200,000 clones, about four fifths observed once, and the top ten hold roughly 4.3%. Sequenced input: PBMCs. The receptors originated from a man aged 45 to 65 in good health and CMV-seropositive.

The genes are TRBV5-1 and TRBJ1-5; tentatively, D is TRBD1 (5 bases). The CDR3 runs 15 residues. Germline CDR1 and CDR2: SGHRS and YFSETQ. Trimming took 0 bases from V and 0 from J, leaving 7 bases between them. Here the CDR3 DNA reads TGCGCCAGCAGCTTGGGCGACAGTAGCAATCAGCCCCAGCATTTT. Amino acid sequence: CASSLGDSSNQPQHF.

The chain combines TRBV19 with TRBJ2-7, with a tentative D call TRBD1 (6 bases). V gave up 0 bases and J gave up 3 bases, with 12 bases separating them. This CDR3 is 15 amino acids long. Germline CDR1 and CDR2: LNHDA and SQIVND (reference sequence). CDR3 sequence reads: CASSIDPGQIYEQYF. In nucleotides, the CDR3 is TGTGCCAGTAGTATAGATCCCGGACAGATCTACGAGCAGTACTTC.

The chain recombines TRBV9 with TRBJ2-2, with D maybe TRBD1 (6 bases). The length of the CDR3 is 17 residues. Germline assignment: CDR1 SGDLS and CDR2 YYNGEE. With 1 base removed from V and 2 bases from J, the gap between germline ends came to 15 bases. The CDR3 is CASSVSRGHINTGELFF. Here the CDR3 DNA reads TGTGCCAGCAGCGTAAGCCGGGGACACATTAACACCGGGGAGCTGTTTTTT.

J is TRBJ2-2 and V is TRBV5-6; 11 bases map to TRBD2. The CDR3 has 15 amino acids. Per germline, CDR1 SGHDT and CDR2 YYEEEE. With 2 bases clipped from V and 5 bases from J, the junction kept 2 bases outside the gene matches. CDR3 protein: CASSFSGRGTGELFF. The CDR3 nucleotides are TGTGCCAGCAGCTTTAGCGGGAGGGGAACCGGGGAGCTGTTTTTT. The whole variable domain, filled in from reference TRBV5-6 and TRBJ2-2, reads DAGVTQSPTHLIKTRGQQVTLRCSPKSGHDTVSWYQQALGQGPQFIFQYYEEEERQRGNFPDRFSGHQFPNYSSELNVNALLLGDSALYLCASSFSGRGTGELFFGEGSRLTVL.

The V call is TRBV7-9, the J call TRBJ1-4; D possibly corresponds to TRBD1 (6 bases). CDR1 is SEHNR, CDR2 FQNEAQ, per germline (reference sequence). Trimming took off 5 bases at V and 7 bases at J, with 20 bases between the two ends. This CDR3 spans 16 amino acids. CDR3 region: CASSLRDTQPGEKLFF. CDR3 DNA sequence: TGTGCCAGCAGCCTTCGGGACACCCAACCGGGTGAAAAACTGTTTTTT.